Presented here are 3 T cell receptor beta chains from one specimen sequenced in a study of beta chain features in type 1 diabetes. TCRB transcripts that were expressed got sequenced, as all of the isolated RNA had been reverse transcribed. Clones were sequenced by immunoSEQ multiplex PCR, and TCRdb holds only the in-frame ones, with some missing. The sample records some 150,000 clones, 11% being singletons. Input material: central memory CD4+ T cells from blood. The receptors here all came from a man between 18 and 35 years old in good health.

This clone was seen ten or more times. The V call is TRBV11-1, the J call TRBJ2-4; tentatively, D is TRBD1 or TRBD2 (6 bases each). Per germline, CDR1 SGHAT and CDR2 FQDESV (reference sequence). The CDR3 is 18 amino acids. The V gene lost 2 bases and the J gene lost 0 bases, with 17 bases spanning the gap. The CDR3 DNA sequence: TGTGCCAGCAGCTTAACCCCGGGGGCCACCCTAGCCAAAAACATTCAGTACTTC. Protein: CASSLTPGATLAKNIQYF.

This clone was seen more than once but under ten times. The chain joins TRBV10-3 to TRBJ1-1, with 7 bases fitting TRBD1. The CDR3 length is 13 residues. CDR1 and CDR2 from the germline V gene are ENHRY and SYGVKD. V lost 6 bases, J lost 0 bases, and 1 base stayed unmatched. CDR3 sequence (DNA): TGTGCCATCAGGAGGGGGCTGAACACTGAAGCTTTCTTT. Its translation is CAIRRGLNTEAFF.

This clone was counted at least ten times. The chain employs TRBV30 and TRBJ2-3, with 7 bases fitting TRBD1. CDR3 length: 13 amino acids. Trimming at V came to 3 bases and at J to 6 bases, leaving 6 bases not matched to a gene. Germline CDR1 is GTSNPN and CDR2 is SVGIG (reference sequence). DNA for the CDR3: TGTGCCTGGAGACGACAGGGAGCCGATACGCAGTATTTT. It translates to CAWRRQGADTQYF. The variable domain in full, with the rest retrieved from reference TRBV30 and TRBJ2-3, is SQTIHQWPATLVQPVGSPLSLECTVEGTSNPNLYWYRQAAGRGLQLLFYSVGIGQISSEVPQNLSASRPQDRQFILSSKKLLLSDSGFYLCAWRRQGADTQYFGPGTRLTVL.